The entry that follows covers one T cell receptor beta chain sequence. Its antigen is not identified. Random hexamers served to reverse transcribe roughly 0.5 to 1 ug RNA. One entry per CDR3 protein, called by TCRdb with MiXCR from the immunoSEQ multiplex PCR reads. Of some 140,000 distinct CDR3 sequences in the sample, roughly 80% are singletons; the top ten hold more than 0.5%. CD8+ and CD4+ T cells circulating in blood were sequenced for TCR beta. Treatment-naive patients with stable or active relapsing-remitting disease served as multiple sclerosis controls. This record comes from a study of CD8 T cells in Susac syndrome. Per the germline V gene, CDR1 is SNHLY and CDR2 is FYNNEI. This CDR3 region has 13 residues. The V gene lost 7 bases and the J gene lost 4 bases, with 10 bases spanning the gap. Findings of the study overall: By the study's own acknowledgment, its TCR sequencing and HLA analysis included relatively few individuals.

The sequence came from a human donor with multiple sclerosis. The chain joins TRBV2 to TRBJ2-2; no clear D. Material for sequencing was CD8+ T cells from PBMCs. The DNA for the CDR3 is TGTGCCAGCACTTCGAAGAGCACCGGGGAGCTGTTTTTT. Translation gives CASTSKSTGELFF.